The clone carrying this T cell receptor (beta chain) was picked up a small number of times. In the original processing: Estimated nucleated cell counts came from reference gene primer amplification. TCRdb keeps only in-frame clones here, not all; method: immunoSEQ multiplex PCR. The D gene and trimming were derived from the DNA, and the V and J assignments and clone size from that table. This table has 110,000 to 150,000 clones, over 70% appearing once. This entry is derived from a study of blood T cell repertoires in COVID-19. The overall study: The United States, Italy and Spain supplied acute and convalescent COVID-19 samples. The cDNA or gDNA used as material had been derived from T cells, B-cell-depleted T cells, or PBMCs.

Per the germline V gene, CDR1 is SGHTA and CDR2 is FQGTGA. CDR3 length equals 13 residues. V shed 5 bases and J shed 6 bases, with 13 bases lying between them. Sequenced sample: peripheral blood. This clonotype originated in a man between 65 and 85 years old who had recovered from COVID-19. This sequence joins TRBV7-3 and TRBJ1-1, with a tentative D call TRBD1 (5 bases). The DNA of the CDR3 is TGTGCCAGCAGCCGGCGGCGGGACTCTGAAGCTTTCTTT. Amino acids: CASSRRRDSEAFF.